Below are 21 T cell receptor beta chains sequenced from a single sample in a study of blood T cell repertoires in COVID-19. The repertoire was sequenced with immunoSEQ multiplex PCR; TCRdb's copy has only in-frame clones and lacks some. The data show around 200,000 clones, 75% to 90% seen once. Sequencing was performed on PBMCs or T cells enriched from blood (not recorded which). These receptors came from a woman between 18 and 29 years old who had recovered from COVID-19.

The chain couples TRBV4-1 to TRBJ2-6; D perhaps matches TRBD2 (5 bases). V was pared by 3 bases and J by 4 bases, with 10 bases between. Germline V gene lookup returns CDR1 MGHRA and CDR2 YSYEKL. The CDR3 consists of 15 residues. The DNA of the CDR3 is TGCGCCAGCAGCCATCCGGGGAAGGGGGCCAACGTCCTGACTTTC. The encoded protein is CASSHPGKGANVLTF.

With regard to this clone: An end of the junction does not agree with germline; a read error may underlie this. CDR3 region: CASSVRAIQETQYF. In DNA form, the CDR3 reads TGTGCTAGCAGCGTGAGGGCAATCCAAGAGACCCAGTACTTC. The chain uses TRBV7-7 and TRBJ2-5; a possible D gene is TRBD2 (5 bases). Germline-derived CDR1 and CDR2 are SSHAT and FNYEAQ (reference sequence). CDR3 length: 14 amino acids.

The chain employs TRBV4-1 and TRBJ2-4, with 11 bases lining up with TRBD2. J was trimmed by 0 bases and V by 2 bases; bases with no gene match: 12. In germline, CDR1 is MGHRA, CDR2 YSYEKL. The CDR3 loop spans 20 amino acids. The CDR3 loop reads CASSQFTGLAATTAKNIQYF. The CDR3 region has the DNA TGCGCCAGCAGCCAATTTACGGGACTAGCGGCAACTACAGCCAAAAACATTCAGTACTTC.

V is TRBV7-3 and J is TRBJ2-3; 11 nucleotides match TRBD2. The CDR3 runs 17 residues. With V trimmed by 3 bases and J by 4 bases, 9 bases remained unmatched. CDR1 is SGHTA and CDR2 is FQGTGA in the germline V gene. CDR3 sequence (DNA): TGTGCCAGCAGCTTGATCAGTAGCGGGAGGGGCCCAGATACGCAGTATTTT. Amino acids: CASSLISSGRGPDTQYF.

V gene TRBV20-1 combines with J gene TRBJ1-2; D gene uncertain. The length of the CDR3 is 11 residues. Trimming removed 2 bases at V and 4 bases at J, with 5 bases between. Germline V gene sequence: CDR1 DFQATT, CDR2 SNEGSKA (reference sequence). The CDR3 DNA reads as TGCAGTGCTAGAACACCCTATGGCTACACCTTC. This gives the protein CSARTPYGYTF.

This chain links TRBV27 with TRBJ2-2; D is unresolved. Trimming pared 5 bases from V and 5 bases from J, leaving 15 bases between. The CDR3 loop spans 15 amino acids. Germline V lookup: CDR1 MNHEY, CDR2 SMNVEV (reference sequence). The CDR3 DNA follows: TGTGCCAGCAGTAGACAATTTCCAGGTACCGGGGAGCTGTTTTTT. It codes for CASSRQFPGTGELFF.

The chain links TRBV19 to TRBJ2-2; 8 bases agree with TRBD1. The J segment lost 4 bases and the V segment lost 8 bases, leaving 12 bases of the junction unmatched. The germline gives CDR1 LNHDA, CDR2 SQIVND (reference sequence). The length of the CDR3 is 16 residues. DNA for the CDR3: TGTGCCAGTGCCTCCGACGTCGGGACAGGCACCGGGGAGCTGTTTTTT. It codes for CASASDVGTGTGELFF.

V usage is TRBV27 and J usage is TRBJ2-3; no clear D. V lost 6 bases, J lost 1 base, and 11 bases lay in between. CDR3 length equals 14 residues. The germline gives CDR1 MNHEY, CDR2 SMNVEV (reference sequence). The CDR3 region has the DNA TGTGCCAGCAGCCCAGTCGTTGGCACAGATACGCAGTATTTT. Its protein is CASSPVVGTDTQYF.

The chain employs TRBV15 and TRBJ2-5; possible D gene TRBD2, 5 bases. There are 14 residues in the CDR3. The germline CDR1 and CDR2 sequences are LNHNV and YYDKDF (reference sequence). V was clipped by 5 bases and J by 5 bases, with 15 bases between them. The CDR3 reads CATSPGIQGETQYF. CDR3 DNA: TGTGCCACCAGCCCCGGGATCCAAGGGGAGACCCAGTACTTC.

This clone has more than one count but fewer than ten. The chain joins TRBV20-1 to TRBJ1-6; maybe TRBD1 (5 bases). Trimming pared 3 bases from V and 8 bases from J, leaving 17 bases between. The CDR3 totals 15 residues. Germline assignment: CDR1 DFQATT and CDR2 SNEGSKA (reference sequence). CDR3 residues: CSASFGGGEHSPLHF. In DNA form, the CDR3 reads TGCAGTGCTAGTTTCGGCGGGGGGGAGCATTCACCCCTCCACTTT.

The chain uses TRBV9 and TRBJ1-5, with 8 bases aligning to TRBD1. The J segment lost 3 bases and the V segment lost 6 bases, leaving 8 bases of the junction unmatched. CDR3 length equals 15 residues. Germline lookup yields CDR1 SGDLS and CDR2 YYNGEE. In DNA form, the CDR3 reads TGTGCCAGCAACAGGGGGGGACAGTTCAATCAGCCCCAGCATTTT. Its translation: CASNRGGQFNQPQHF.

The genes are TRBV28 and TRBJ2-2; D is uncertain. CDR3 size: 15 residues. The ends were cut back, 3 bases at V and 4 bases at J, with 12 bases in the middle. Germline CDR1 and CDR2: MDHEN and SYDVKM. Here the CDR3 DNA reads TGTGCCAGCAGTTTTGGCCCCGTAAGCACCGGGGAGCTGTTTTTT. It is translated as CASSFGPVSTGELFF.

V gene TRBV7-9 combines with J gene TRBJ1-2, with D unclear. CDR1 is SEHNR, CDR2 FQNEAQ, per germline (reference sequence). The CDR3 is made up of 12 amino acids. Deletions cut 1 base from V and 7 bases from J, with 7 bases between. CDR3 DNA sequence: TGTGCCAGCAGCTTAGGAACTATTGGCTACACCTTC. It yields the protein CASSLGTIGYTF.

The chain links TRBV9 to TRBJ2-1; D remains unclear. The CDR3 runs to 15 residues. Germline CDR1 is SGDLS and CDR2 is YYNGEE. V was cut by 0 bases and J by 0 bases, with 7 bases left in between. The CDR3 region has the DNA TGTGCCAGCAGCGTAGAACAGTCCTCCTACAATGAGCAGTTCTTC. Amino acids: CASSVEQSSYNEQFF.

This clone was observed a single time. The rearrangement uses TRBV13 and TRBJ2-2, with 7 bases aligning to TRBD2. Losses at the gene ends were 5 bases for V and 5 bases for J; bases not matched to a gene: 8. The germline CDR1 and CDR2 sequences are PRHDT and FYEKMQ (reference sequence). This CDR3 is 15 amino acids long. The CDR3 DNA follows: TGTGCCAGCAGCCCGGGCGGGAGTGGGACCGGGGAGCTGTTTTTT. Translation gives CASSPGGSGTGELFF.

This clone has only one observation. The chain carries TRBV27 and TRBJ1-6, with 10 bases matching TRBD1. Germline CDR1 and CDR2: MNHEY and SMNVEV (reference sequence). The J segment lost 6 bases and the V segment lost 5 bases, leaving 4 bases of the junction unmatched. The CDR3 has 15 amino acids. CDR3 residues: CASSKGDRGNSPLHF. CDR3 sequence (DNA): TGTGCCAGCAGTAAAGGGGACAGGGGTAATTCACCCCTCCACTTT.

A word on this clone: A read error may account for a junction end that differs from germline. V and J are TRBV20-1 and TRBJ2-5; tentative D call: TRBD2 (6 bases). CDR1 and CDR2 (germline): DFQATT, SNEGSKA (reference sequence). The CDR3 is 9 amino acids. CDR3 nucleotides: TGCAGTGCCGGGACTGGAGGTGACTTC. It codes for CSAGTGGDF.

The rearrangement joins TRBV3-1 (or the pseudogene TRBV3-2) to TRBJ2-1; TRBD2 aligns across 11 bases. This CDR3 region has 16 residues. Germline lookup yields CDR1 LGHDT and CDR2 YNNKEL (reference sequence). The V and J ends lost 1 base and 4 bases, in that order; junction bases with no gene match: 3. CDR3 protein: CASSQAGTSGYNEQFF. The CDR3, as DNA: TGTGCCAGCAGCCAAGCCGGGACTAGCGGTTACAATGAGCAGTTCTTC.

This chain joins TRBV29-1 and TRBJ2-2; 9 bases map to TRBD1. CDR3 length equals 14 residues. The germline CDR1 and CDR2 sequences are SQVTM and ANQGSEA. The trim removed 7 bases at V and 6 bases at J, leaving 9 bases unmatched. CDR3 residues: CSAGTGRESGELFF. The CDR3 DNA follows: TGCAGCGCAGGGACAGGGAGAGAGTCCGGGGAGCTGTTTTTT.

The CDR3 DNA sequence: TGTGCCAGCAGTCAGACAGGGTTAGGAAATCAGCCCCAGCATTTT. It codes for CASSQTGLGNQPQHF. This chain uses TRBV6-2 or TRBV6-3 with TRBJ1-5; 7 bases are a match to TRBD1. From germline, CDR1 is MNHEY and CDR2 SVGEGT. J was trimmed by 4 bases and V by 5 bases; bases with no gene match: 8. The CDR3 has 15 amino acids.

J is TRBJ2-3 and V is TRBV10-3; 9 nucleotides align to TRBD1. CDR3 length: 14 residues. The V segment lost 7 bases and the J segment 4 bases; nucleotides outside the gene matches: 6. Germline V gene data show CDR1 as ENHRY and CDR2 as SYGVKD. CDR3 protein: CAIMPGQGPDTQYF. The DNA of the CDR3 is TGTGCCATCATGCCGGGACAGGGCCCAGATACGCAGTATTTT.